This TCR beta chain was captured in a study of Graves' ophthalmopathy and Graves' hyperthyroidism. This clonotype was recorded at least ten times. Other autoimmune disease, uncontrolled infection, pregnancy and lactation led to exclusion. Orbital computed tomography and thyroid ultrasound, along with TRAb, serum thyroxine and clinical symptoms, underpinned diagnosis. RNA served as the template for amplifying TCR beta CDR3 regions. After a first-round RT-PCR with HTBI primers, a second-round multiplex PCR was run. TCRdb fed the multiplex PCR reads into MiXCR, producing one record per CDR3 protein. This repertoire shows around 590,000 distinct CDR3 sequences, under 45% found once; its top ten account for 3.5% to 5%. This receptor was identified in an adult man with Graves' hyperthyroidism. The sequencing sample was made of peripheral blood or thyroid tissue (not recorded which).

The CDR3 sequence: CASSLAWARNQPQHF. The CDR3 DNA follows: TGTGCCAGCAGCTTAGCTTGGGCCCGCAATCAGCCCCAGCATTTT. The chain carries TRBV7-8 and TRBJ1-5, with D unresolved. The CDR3 extends over 15 amino acids. In germline, CDR1 is SGHVS, CDR2 FQNEAQ. V lost 0 bases to trimming and J lost 2 bases, with 8 bases between them.